This entry lists 18 T cell receptor beta chains sequenced from one sample in a study of blood T cell repertoires in COVID-19. This table comes from immunoSEQ multiplex PCR, and its TCRdb copy is limited to in-frame clones, with some not included. The sample records 99,000 or so clones, 85% being singletons. Sequenced: peripheral blood. The origin of the receptors is a man between 50 and 59 years old with acute or convalescent COVID-19.

The V call is TRBV6-5, the J call TRBJ2-5; 7 bases match TRBD1. Unmatched junction bases numbered 12, after V lost 6 bases and J lost 5 bases. The CDR3 is 15 amino acids. Germline assignment: CDR1 MNHEY and CDR2 SVGAGI. The DNA of the CDR3 is TGTGCCAGCAGCCCAGAAGAAGGACAGGCGGAGACCCAGTACTTC. This encodes CASSPEEGQAETQYF.

V gene TRBV2 combines with J gene TRBJ1-5; a possible D gene is TRBD1 (5 bases). V shed 7 bases and J shed 7 bases, with 17 bases lying between them. The germline V gene has CDR1 SNHLY and CDR2 FYNNEI. The CDR3 covers 14 residues. The CDR3 reads CASTAGGGGQPQHF. The CDR3 bases are TGTGCCAGCACAGCGGGTGGGGGGGGACAGCCCCAGCATTTT.

The V and J genes are TRBV19 and TRBJ1-6; D is undetermined. V was cut by 6 bases and J by 0 bases, with 6 bases left in between. CDR3 length: 14 amino acids. In germline, CDR1 is LNHDA, CDR2 SQIVND (reference sequence). The CDR3 sequence: CASRPSSYNSPLHF. The CDR3 DNA sequence: TGTGCCAGTAGGCCGAGCTCCTATAATTCACCCCTCCACTTT.

This rearrangement joins TRBV2 to TRBJ1-5, with D perhaps matching TRBD1 (6 bases). V was cut by 1 base and J by 1 base, with 23 bases left in between. The germline gives CDR1 SNHLY, CDR2 FYNNEI. The CDR3 loop spans 20 amino acids. In DNA form, the CDR3 reads TGTGCCAGCAGTGAAGATCTGGTCAGGGGATGGGGTAGGAGCAATCAGCCCCAGCATTTT. Its translation: CASSEDLVRGWGRSNQPQHF.

J is TRBJ2-6 and V is TRBV3-1 (or the pseudogene TRBV3-2); tentative D call: TRBD2 (5 bases). V was pared by 4 bases and J by 0 bases, with 10 bases between. Germline CDR1 LGHDT, CDR2 YNNKEL (reference sequence). This CDR3 comprises 16 residues. DNA for the CDR3: TGTGCCAGCAGCCCGGTACGGGACTCTGGGGCCAACGTCCTGACTTTC. Translation gives CASSPVRDSGANVLTF.

J is TRBJ2-2 and V is TRBV15, with 11 bases lining up with TRBD2. V lost 1 base, J lost 0 bases, and 7 bases stayed unmatched. This CDR3 is built from 19 residues. Germline CDR1 and CDR2: LNHNV and YYDKDF (reference sequence). The CDR3 loop reads CATSRGWGSGGANTGELFF. DNA for the CDR3: TGTGCCACCAGCAGAGGATGGGGTAGCGGGGGGGCGAACACCGGGGAGCTGTTTTTT. Based on the CDR3 plus reference TRBV15 and TRBJ2-2, the full variable domain is DAMVIQNPRYQVTQFGKPVTLSCSQTLNHNVMYWYQQKSSQAPKLLFHYYDKDFNNEADTPDNFQSRRPNTSFCFLDIRSPGLGDTAMYLCATSRGWGSGGANTGELFFGEGSRLTVL.

This chain links TRBV9 with TRBJ2-7, with TRBD1 matching over 7 bases. The junction had 12 bases not matched to a gene; V was cut back by 4 bases and J by 2 bases. Germline loops: CDR1 SGDLS, CDR2 YYNGEE. CDR3 length: 16 amino acids. CDR3 in amino acids: CASSPHIDGTAYEQYF. DNA for the CDR3: TGTGCCAGCAGCCCACACATAGACGGGACAGCCTACGAGCAGTACTTC.

This CDR3 is CASNKREAEETQYF. The CDR3 coding sequence is TGTGCCAGCAACAAGCGGGAGGCGGAGGAGACCCAGTACTTC. The V and J genes are TRBV11-3 and TRBJ2-5; TRBD2 aligns across 9 bases. The CDR3 length is 14 residues. V lost 7 bases, J lost 5 bases, and 8 bases stayed unmatched. Germline V CDR1 and CDR2: SGHNT, YENEEA.

The genes are TRBV2 and TRBJ1-5; D gene ambiguous. Between the trimmed V and J ends, which lost 3 bases and 7 bases, there was a span of 13 bases. The CDR3 runs to 14 residues. Germline V gene sequence: CDR1 SNHLY, CDR2 FYNNEI. CDR3 sequence: CASSDIVDRQPQHF. The CDR3 DNA follows: TGTGCCAGCAGTGATATTGTCGATCGGCAGCCCCAGCATTTT.

J is TRBJ2-3 and V is TRBV4-1; D perhaps matches TRBD2 (6 bases). Germline CDR1 reads MGHRA; CDR2 reads YSYEKL. The CDR3 contains 17 residues. V lost 4 bases to trimming and J lost 2 bases, with 19 bases between them. CDR3 DNA sequence: TGCGCCAGCAGCCGAACTAGCCCCAGAATGGTCACAGATACGCAGTATTTT. Translation: CASSRTSPRMVTDTQYF.

The chain combines TRBV18 with TRBJ1-3; 7 bases align to TRBD1. Germline V lookup: CDR1 KGHSH, CDR2 LQKENI. Trimming removed 3 bases from V and 1 base from J; junction bases left unmatched: 6. This CDR3 spans 16 amino acids. For the CDR3, the DNA is TGTGCCAGCTCACCCACCGAGGGACAGTCTGGAAACACCATATATTTT. Its protein is CASSPTEGQSGNTIYF.

This clone was detected once. The V gene is TRBV9, the J gene TRBJ2-3; 11 bases agree with TRBD2. J was trimmed by 0 bases and V by 3 bases; bases with no gene match: 6. Germline V lookup: CDR1 SGDLS, CDR2 YYNGEE. This CDR3 is built from 17 residues. CDR3 residues: CASSARLAGFSTDTQYF. The CDR3 DNA is TGTGCCAGCAGCGCCCGACTAGCGGGATTTAGCACAGATACGCAGTATTTT.

This clone is a singleton in its sample. This sequence joins TRBV7-9 and TRBJ2-1; possible D gene TRBD2, 5 bases. This CDR3 is built from 17 residues. V lost 5 bases and J 2 bases, leaving 19 bases between the germline ends. Germline V gene lookup returns CDR1 SEHNR and CDR2 FQNEAQ (reference sequence). For the CDR3, the DNA is TGTGCCAGCAGCCCCTCGGGGTGGGGTGGCACCTACAATGAGCAGTTCTTC. Residues: CASSPSGWGGTYNEQFF.

V usage is TRBV24-1 and J usage is TRBJ2-1; perhaps TRBD2 as D (7 bases). CDR1 and CDR2 from the germline V gene are KGHDR and SFDVKD. V lost 3 bases and J lost 9, with 14 bases in between. The CDR3 consists of 14 residues. As DNA, the CDR3 is TGTGCCACCAGTGATCAGGGGAGGGTAGGTGAGCAGTTCTTC. This sequence encodes CATSDQGRVGEQFF.

This clone was seen once. This sequence joins TRBV29-1 and TRBJ1-2; D ambiguous. Per the germline V gene, CDR1 is SQVTM and CDR2 is ANQGSEA. Trimming took off 6 bases at V and 0 bases at J, with 11 bases between the two ends. The CDR3 has 13 residues. In nucleotides, the CDR3 is TGCAGCGTCTTCAGGACTGCTAACTATGGCTACACCTTC. Translated, it gives CSVFRTANYGYTF.

The chain joins TRBV5-4 to TRBJ2-2; D call uncertain. The CDR3 covers 13 residues. Trimming left V 3 bases short and J 1 base short, with 4 bases between. CDR1 and CDR2 from the germline V gene are SGHNT and YYREEE (reference sequence). Here the CDR3 reads CASSSGNTGELFF. CDR3 DNA sequence: TGTGCCAGCAGCTCAGGGAACACCGGGGAGCTGTTTTTT. Full variable domain (outside the CDR3, taken from reference TRBV5-4 and TRBJ2-2): ETGVTQSPTHLIKTRGQQVTLRCSSQSGHNTVSWYQQALGQGPQFIFQYYREEENGRGNFPPRFSGLQFPNYSSELNVNALELDDSALYLCASSSGNTGELFFGEGSRLTVL.

The gene calls are TRBV7-8 and TRBJ1-6; 10 bases align to TRBD1. The V and J ends lost 0 bases and 8 bases, in that order; junction bases with no gene match: 4. The germline gives CDR1 SGHVS, CDR2 FQNEAQ. The CDR3 is 16 residues long. This CDR3 is CASSLAAGTGDSPLHF. CDR3 in DNA: TGTGCCAGCAGCTTAGCCGCCGGGACAGGGGATTCACCCCTCCACTTT.

J is TRBJ1-4 and V is TRBV29-1, with 10 bases aligning to TRBD1. Germline V gives CDR1 SQVTM, CDR2 ANQGSEA. This CDR3 spans 16 amino acids. Trimming at V came to 6 bases and at J to 3 bases, leaving 10 bases not matched to a gene. CDR3 sequence (DNA): TGCAGCGTCGATGAGGGACAGGGGAGGTCTAATGAAAAACTGTTTTTT. Translation: CSVDEGQGRSNEKLFF.